Sequencing of this T cell receptor (beta chain) was carried out in a study of T cell responses to AZD1222 COVID-19 vaccine. The CDR3 is made up of 16 amino acids. The V gene end was trimmed by 1 base and the J gene end by 10 bases; junction bases not matched to a gene: 9. Looked up from germline, CDR1 is SGHVS and CDR2 is FQNEAQ. The repertoire was sequenced with immunoSEQ multiplex PCR; TCRdb's copy has only in-frame clones and lacks some. Among 90,000 or so clones listed, just over 85% were seen once. In the case of this clone: Its antigen remains unidentified.

Overall study results and limits: Repertoires were obtained only post-peak T cell response. Most donors were white British and more were female, and clonal diversity was possibly underestimated.

The genes are TRBV7-8 and TRBJ1-6; 8 nucleotides agree with TRBD1. The TCR was taken from an adult in good health. Sequencing used peripheral blood, obtained on day 0 of AZD1222 vaccination. The CDR3 protein is CASSLVFQGAGSPLHF. CDR3 DNA: TGTGCCAGCAGCTTAGTTTTCCAGGGGGCAGGATCACCCCTCCACTTT. Full variable domain (outside the CDR3, taken from reference TRBV7-8 and TRBJ1-6): GAGVSQSPRYKVAKRGQDVALRCDPISGHVSLFWYQQALGQGPEFLTYFQNEAQLDKSGLPSDRFFAERPEGSVSTLKIQRTQQEDSAVYLCASSLVFQGAGSPLHFGNGTRLTVT.